The text below deals with one T cell receptor beta chain. Its target is unknown. Doses given second, at about 4 or about 12 weeks, were pooled. This CDR3 is built from 14 residues. CDR1 is SGHTA and CDR2 is FQGNSA in the germline V gene. V was pared by 5 bases and J by 5 bases, with 5 bases of the junction left unmatched. These data belong to a study of T cell responses to AZD1222 COVID-19 vaccine. Profiling relied on immunoSEQ multiplex PCR, and the TCRdb table lists in-frame clones only, not all of them. The sample records under 200,000 clones, 92% being singletons. Findings of the study overall: No repertoire was sampled before or during the peak T cell response, only after it. Baseline seropositives among AZD1222 recipients totaled only six or seven. Reports say nearly half of spike-specific TCRs go after unmutated variant regions.

The starting material was peripheral blood, obtained 28 days after the second AZD1222 dose. The chain links TRBV7-2 to TRBJ2-1; the match to TRBD2 covers 8 bases. This receptor was identified in an adult who received the AZD1222 COVID-19 vaccine. The CDR3 bases are TGTGCCAGCAGCCCTCGGGGGGGCAACAATGAGCAGTTCTTC. It is translated as CASSPRGGNNEQFF.